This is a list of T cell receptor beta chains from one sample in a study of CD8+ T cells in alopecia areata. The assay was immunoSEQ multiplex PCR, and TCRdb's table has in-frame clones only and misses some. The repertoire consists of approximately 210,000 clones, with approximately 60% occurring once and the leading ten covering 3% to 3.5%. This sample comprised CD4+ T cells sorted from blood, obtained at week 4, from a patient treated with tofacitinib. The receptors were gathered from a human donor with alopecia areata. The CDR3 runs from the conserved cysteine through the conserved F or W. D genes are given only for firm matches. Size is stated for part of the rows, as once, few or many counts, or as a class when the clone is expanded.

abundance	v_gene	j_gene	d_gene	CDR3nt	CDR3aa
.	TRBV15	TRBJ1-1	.	TGTGCCACCAGCCGCAGGGCGGGGGCGGCTTTCTTT	CATSRRAGAAFF
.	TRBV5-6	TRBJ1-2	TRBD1	TGTGCCAGTAAAATCGGGACAGCTGCCTCTAACTATGGCTACACCTTC	CASKIGTAASNYGYTF
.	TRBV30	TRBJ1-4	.	TGTGCCTGGAGTGTACAGACGGAAGAAAAACTGTTTTTT	CAWSVQTEEKLFF
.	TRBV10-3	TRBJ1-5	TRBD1	TGTGCCAGCCGGGACAGGGACAATCAGCCCCAGCATTTT	CASRDRDNQPQHF
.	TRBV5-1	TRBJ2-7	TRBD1	TGCGCCAGCAGCCACTTCGGGGGACAGGGGGCCTACGAGCAGTACTTC	CASSHFGGQGAYEQYF
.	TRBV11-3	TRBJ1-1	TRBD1	TGTGCCAGCAGCCTACGAGGGACAGGGGAAACTGAAGCTTTCTTT	CASSLRGTGETEAFF
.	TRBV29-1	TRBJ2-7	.	TGCAGCGTTGGTCGAGGGAACCTAGTTTACGAGCAGTACTTC	CSVGRGNLVYEQYF
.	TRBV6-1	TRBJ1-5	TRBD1	TGTGCCACCGCGGGACAGGGTTACTCACAGCCCCAGCATTTT	CATAGQGYSQPQHF
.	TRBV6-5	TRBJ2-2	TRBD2	TGTGCCAGTTCTAGCGGGGGGGGCGGGGAGCTGTTTTTT	CASSSGGGGELFF
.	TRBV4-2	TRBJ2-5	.	TGTGCCAGCAGCCAAGAGCCGGGAGCTCAAGAGACCCAGTACTTC	CASSQEPGAQETQYF
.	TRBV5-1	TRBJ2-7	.	TGCGCCAGCAGCTCTGTGATCGCGGGGGAGCAGTACTTC	CASSSVIAGEQYF
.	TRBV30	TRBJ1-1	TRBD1	TGTGCCTGGAGGACTCGGCAGGGGGTCCTGAACACTGAAGCTTTCTTT	CAWRTRQGVLNTEAFF
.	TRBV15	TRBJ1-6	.	TGTGCCACCAGCAGAGATCCTAGGGATTCACCCCTCCACTTT	CATSRDPRDSPLHF
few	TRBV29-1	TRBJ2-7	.	TGCAGCGTTAGAGGACAGCCTTTCACCGAGCAGTACTTC	CSVRGQPFTEQYF
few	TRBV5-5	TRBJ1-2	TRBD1	TGTGCCAGCAGCCCCCGCCCCGGGACAGGGAGCTATGGCTACACCTTC	CASSPRPGTGSYGYTF
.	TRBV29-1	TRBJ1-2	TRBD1	TGCAGCGTTGGTGGGGCCGACAGGGGCTCCGATGGCTACACCTTC	CSVGGADRGSDGYTF
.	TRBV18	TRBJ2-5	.	TGTGCCAGCTCACCACAAGGAGGGCCTCAAGAGACCCAGTACTTC	CASSPQGGPQETQYF
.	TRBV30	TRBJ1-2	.	TGTGCCTGTAGTCTCGGTAGCTATGGCTACACCTTC	CACSLGSYGYTF
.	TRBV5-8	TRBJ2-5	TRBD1	TGTGCCAGCAGCTCTCGGACAGGGGGCCTCGAGACCCAGTACTTC	CASSSRTGGLETQYF
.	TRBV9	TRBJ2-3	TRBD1	TGTGCCAGCAGCGCGAGACGGACAGGGGGCGCAGATACGCAGTATTTT	CASSARRTGGADTQYF
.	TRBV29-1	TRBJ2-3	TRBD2	TGCAGCGTTCGGGGGTCGGGGGGAAACACAGATACGCAGTATTTT	CSVRGSGGNTDTQYF
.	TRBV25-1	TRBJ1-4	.	TGTGCCAGCAGTGAGAGGGGCCAGGGTAATGAAAAACTGTTTTTT	CASSERGQGNEKLFF
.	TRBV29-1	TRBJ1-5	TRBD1	TGCAGCGCCAAGACCTCCGGGACAGGTCCCAATCAGCCCCAGCATTTT	CSAKTSGTGPNQPQHF
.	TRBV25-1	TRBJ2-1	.	TGTGCCAGCAGTGTCGAGCGCCGACAGGTGGGATACAATGAGCAGTTCTTC	CASSVERRQVGYNEQFF
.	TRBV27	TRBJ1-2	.	TGTGCCAGCAGTTTTACTGGGATGGACTATGGCTACACCTTC	CASSFTGMDYGYTF
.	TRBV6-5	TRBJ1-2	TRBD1	TGTGCCAGTATGGACAGGGATAACTATGGCTACACCTTC	CASMDRDNYGYTF
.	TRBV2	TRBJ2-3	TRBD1	TGTGCCAGTCGGACAGGGGGGCCAGATACGCAGTATTTT	CASRTGGPDTQYF
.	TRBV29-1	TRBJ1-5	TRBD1	TGCAGCGTTTCCACAGGGGGCAATCAGCCCCAGCATTTT	CSVSTGGNQPQHF
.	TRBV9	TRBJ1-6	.	TGTGCCAGCAGCGTCGGACCGGTGGAGGGTAATTCACCCCTCCACTTT	CASSVGPVEGNSPLHF
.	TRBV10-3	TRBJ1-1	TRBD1	TGTGCCATCAGTGTTGACAGGGGGCCTGAAGCTTTCTTT	CAISVDRGPEAFF
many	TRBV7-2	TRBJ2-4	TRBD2	TGTGCCAGCAGCCCCACGGCCGGGAGGGACATTCAGTACTTC	CASSPTAGRDIQYF
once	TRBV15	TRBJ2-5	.	TGTGCCACCAGCAGGGGTGGCCAAGAGACCCAGTACTTC	CATSRGGQETQYF
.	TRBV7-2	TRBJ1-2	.	TGTGCCAGCAGCTTAGCTAGGGCGGACTATGGCTACACCTTC	CASSLARADYGYTF
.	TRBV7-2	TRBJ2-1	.	TGTGCCAGCAGCCGCCTTAATGTCCGTGAGCAGTTCTTC	CASSRLNVREQFF
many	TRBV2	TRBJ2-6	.	TGTGCCAGCATGGAGGGGGCTAACTCTGGGGCCAACGTCCTGACTTTC	CASMEGANSGANVLTF
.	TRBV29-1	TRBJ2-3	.	TGCAGTCGGAGGGATGGGGATACGCAGTATTTT	CSRRDGDTQYF
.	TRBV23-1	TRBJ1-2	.	TGCGCCAGCAGTTCCCGGGACGGAAGACACTATGGCTACACCTTC	CASSSRDGRHYGYTF
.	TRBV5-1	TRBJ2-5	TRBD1	TGCGCCAGCAGCGTCGGGACAGGGAGAGGAGAAGAGACCCAGTACTTC	CASSVGTGRGEETQYF
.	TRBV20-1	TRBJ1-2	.	TGCACCCCAAGGTGGGCTTATGGCTACACCTTC	CTPRWAYGYTF
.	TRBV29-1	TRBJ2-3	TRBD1	TGCAGCGTGACCACAGGGGCAGATACGCAGTATTTT	CSVTTGADTQYF
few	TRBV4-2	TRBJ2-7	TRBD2	TGTGCCAGCAGCCAAGATTTGGGGGGGGTCTACGAGCAGTACTTC	CASSQDLGGVYEQYF
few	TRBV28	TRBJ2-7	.	TGTGCCAGCAGTTCGGGGATACGCGAGCAGTACTTC	CASSSGIREQYF
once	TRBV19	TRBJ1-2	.	TGTGCCAGTAGTATGGCCGGGACGGCGCTTGGCTACACCTTC	CASSMAGTALGYTF
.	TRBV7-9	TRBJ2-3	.	TGTGCCAGCAGCAAGTTGGGGGAGTCAGATACGCAGTATTTT	CASSKLGESDTQYF
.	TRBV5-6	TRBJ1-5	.	TGTGCCAGCAGCTTGCAAATAAAAGGGCAGCCCCAGCATTTT	CASSLQIKGQPQHF